One and the same sample provided the 10 T cell receptor beta chains below, sequenced in a study of T cells in Graves' hyperthyroidism and ophthalmopathy. The CDR3 regions of TCR beta were amplified from RNA transcripts. First-round RT-PCR targeting the TCR CDR3 was performed with the HTBI primer set. TCRdb independently ran MiXCR on the multiplex PCR reads; one entry per CDR3 protein. The sample comprises about 770,000 distinct CDR3 sequences, over 15% of which are singletons, and approximately 16% rests with the top ten. Sample: blood. These receptors all come from a woman in her fifties or sixties with Graves' hyperthyroidism that later progressed to Graves' ophthalmopathy.

This clonotype was picked up a small number of times. The chain links TRBV7-2 to TRBJ1-3; D unresolved. The CDR3 contains 13 residues. CDR1 is SGHTA, CDR2 FQGNSA, per germline. The V end was cut by 0 bases, the J end by 6 bases, with 6 bases between. The CDR3 bases are TGTGCCAGCAGCTTAGCTCATTCAAACACCATATATTTT. Residues: CASSLAHSNTIYF.

This clonotype was observed many times. The rearrangement links TRBV12-3 or TRBV12-4 to TRBJ1-2; tentatively, D is TRBD1 (5 bases). The CDR3 length is 14 residues. Trimming left V 5 bases short and J 4 bases short, with 14 bases between. CDR3 sequence reads: CASSPAGVGYGYTF. The CDR3 region has the DNA TGTGCCAGCAGTCCCGCGGGGGTAGGCTATGGCTACACCTTC.

The CDR3 spells CSVEVGGNYNEQFF. The CDR3 DNA reads as TGCAGCGTTGAGGTAGGCGGGAACTACAATGAGCAGTTCTTC. The V call is TRBV29-1, the J call TRBJ2-1; D is perhaps TRBD2 (6 bases). Germline V gene data show CDR1 as SQVTM and CDR2 as ANQGSEA. The ends were cut back, 3 bases at V and 3 bases at J, with 12 bases in the middle. This CDR3 is built from 14 residues.

The chain recombines TRBV3-1 with TRBJ2-1; tentatively, D is TRBD2 (7 bases). V was pared by 1 base and J by 8 bases, with 12 bases between. Germline V lookup: CDR1 LGHDT, CDR2 YNNKEL (reference sequence). The CDR3 is made up of 14 amino acids. The DNA of the CDR3 is TGTGCCAGCAGCCAAGTTCCGGGGGGCCATGAGCAGTTCTTC. This gives the protein CASSQVPGGHEQFF.

This clonotype was recorded at least ten times. The V call is TRBV11-2, the J call TRBJ1-4, with D possibly matching TRBD1 (6 bases). Trimming cost V 2 bases and J 7 bases, with 8 bases left between them. The CDR3 sequence is 13 residues long. Germline V lookup: CDR1 SGHAT, CDR2 FQNNGV. The CDR3 DNA follows: TGTGCCAGCAGCTTACACAGGGCTGAAAAACTGTTTTTT. It yields the protein CASSLHRAEKLFF.

This clonotype showed up just a few times. The chain combines TRBV6-2 or TRBV6-3 with TRBJ2-1; 7 bases align to TRBD2. Germline V lookup: CDR1 MNHEY, CDR2 SVGEGT. V lost 2 bases and J lost 0; bases outside the gene matches: 10. The CDR3 sequence is 18 residues long. The CDR3 region is CASSYSQLAPSSYNEQFF. The CDR3 DNA reads as TGTGCCAGCAGTTACAGCCAACTAGCGCCGAGCTCCTACAATGAGCAGTTCTTC.

This clonotype was counted many times. This chain connects TRBV7-2 to TRBJ2-7, with 8 bases identical to TRBD1. V lost 5 bases and J lost 1; bases outside the gene matches: 10. CDR1 and CDR2 (germline): SGHTA, FQGNSA. There are 16 residues in the CDR3. The CDR3 nucleotides are TGTGCCAGCAGCCGAACAGGGGGTTCCGATTCCTACGAGCAGTACTTC. It codes for CASSRTGGSDSYEQYF. Supplemented by reference TRBV7-2 and TRBJ2-7, the full variable domain reads GAGVSQSPSNKVTEKGKDVELRCDPISGHTALYWYRQSLGQGLEFLIYFQGNSAPDKSGLPSDRFSAERTGGSVSTLTIQRTQQEDSAVYLCASSRTGGSDSYEQYFGPGTRLTVT.

For this clonotype: A read error is possible here, since a much larger clone lies one base away. This CDR3 is CSASNWGGTGLANQPQHF. Written as DNA, the CDR3 is TGCAGTGCTAGTAATTGGGGGGGGACAGGGCTAGCCAATCAGCCCCAGCATTTT. This chain connects TRBV20-1 to TRBJ1-5, with 9 bases identical to TRBD1. The germline V gene encodes CDR1 DFQATT and CDR2 SNEGSKA (reference sequence). The V and J ends lost 3 bases and 3 bases, in that order; junction bases with no gene match: 15. The CDR3 totals 18 residues.

This clonotype was seen a handful of times. The junction departs from the called germline gene at one end, perhaps through a read error. This chain connects TRBV20-1 to TRBJ1-6, with 10 bases fitting TRBD1. The CDR3 is 14 amino acids. In germline, CDR1 is DFQATT, CDR2 SNEGSKA (reference sequence). The CDR3 here is CSARDPDRGGHYDF. DNA of the CDR3: TGCAGTGCTAGAGATCCGGACAGGGGGGGCCACTACGACTTT.

The chain joins TRBV24-1 to TRBJ2-1; D is ambiguous. V gave up 9 bases and J gave up 1 base, with 12 bases separating them. The germline CDR1 and CDR2 sequences are KGHDR and SFDVKD. The CDR3 is made up of 14 amino acids. The CDR3 protein is CATGPDTSYNEQFF. The CDR3, as DNA: TGTGCCACCGGCCCTGACACTTCCTACAATGAGCAGTTCTTC.